This T cell receptor (beta chain) came from a study of cytomegalovirus exposure and HLA in healthy donors. PCR employed 60 Vbeta and 13 Jbeta primers. The repertoire was sequenced with immunoSEQ multiplex PCR; TCRdb's copy has only in-frame clones and lacks some. The sample records tens of thousands of clones, about 66% being singletons. This clone was detected a few times. The clonotype originates from a boy aged 5-17 years in good health and CMV-seropositive. Sequencing was carried out using PBMCs.

The CDR3: CASSLIAGFGTEAFF. Written as DNA, the CDR3 is TGTGCCAGCAGTTTAATAGCTGGGTTCGGCACTGAAGCTTTCTTT. The gene calls are TRBV28 and TRBJ1-1; no reliable D call. V lost 2 bases and J 4 bases, leaving 14 bases between the germline ends. CDR3 length: 15 residues. CDR1 and CDR2 from the germline V gene are MDHEN and SYDVKM.